The rows below give T cell receptor beta chains drawn from one sample of a study of early T cells in non-severe SARS-CoV-2 infection. Each CDR3 protein is one row after TCRdb ran MiXCR on the 5' RACE reads. The table has about 31,000 distinct CDR3 sequences, about 4.9% seen once. What was sequenced was whole blood. The receptors shown here come from an adult who was a healthcare worker with PCR-confirmed SARS-CoV-2 infection or an uninfected control (not recorded which). CDR3s include the opening cysteine and the closing phenylalanine or tryptophan. D genes are given only for firm matches. A row's size may be missing; if present it is once, few, many or a size class.

v_gene,j_gene,d_gene,abundance,CDR3aa,CDR3nt
TRBV27,TRBJ2-3,TRBD2,.,CASSLTPRGANTDTQYF,TGTGCCAGCAGTTTAACCCCGCGGGGGGCCAACACAGATACGCAGTATTTT
TRBV5-5,TRBJ1-5,.,many,CASSLWTVRGQPQHF,TGTGCCAGCAGCTTGTGGACAGTTCGCGGACAGCCCCAGCATTTT
TRBV7-2,TRBJ2-3,TRBD2,few,CASSLATSGGTDTQYF,TGTGCCAGCAGCTTAGCGACTAGCGGGGGTACAGATACGCAGTATTTT
TRBV28,TRBJ2-7,TRBD2,many,CASSLSGGLASEQYF,TGTGCCAGCAGTTTATCCGGGGGACTAGCCTCCGAGCAGTACTTC
TRBV20-1,TRBJ1-5,.,few,CSASGPNSNQPQHF,TGCAGTGCTTCAGGCCCCAATAGCAATCAGCCCCAGCATTTT
TRBV13,TRBJ1-4,.,many,CASSLGQKEKLFF,TGTGCCAGCAGCTTAGGCCAAAAGGAAAAACTGTTTTTT
TRBV10-3,TRBJ2-3,.,medium-sized,CAISEGQGRSTDTQYF,TGTGCCATCAGCGAGGGGCAGGGGAGAAGCACAGATACGCAGTATTTT
TRBV2,TRBJ1-5,TRBD1,many,CASSEPYTGDQPQHF,TGTGCCAGCAGTGAACCCTATACAGGGGATCAGCCCCAGCATTTT
TRBV7-3,TRBJ2-3,TRBD2,few,CASSLTIGGSRTDTQYF,TGTGCCAGCAGCTTAACTATCGGGGGGAGCCGCACAGATACGCAGTATTTT
TRBV4-2,TRBJ1-1,TRBD1,few,CASSLSQGANTEAFF,TGTGCCAGCAGCCTTTCTCAGGGGGCGAACACTGAAGCTTTCTTT
TRBV7-9,TRBJ2-4,TRBD1,many,CASSRGGLAKNIQYF,TGTGCCAGCAGCCGAGGGGGCTTAGCCAAAAACATTCAGTACTTC
TRBV12-3/TRBV12-4,TRBJ2-2,.,many,CASSPRGLTGELFF,TGTGCCAGCAGCCCTCGGGGCCTCACCGGGGAGCTGTTTTTT
TRBV18,TRBJ1-3,TRBD1,many,CASSPQSSGTDYSGNTIYF,TGTGCCAGCTCACCTCAATCCTCCGGGACAGACTACTCTGGAAACACCATATATTTT
TRBV3-1,TRBJ2-4,TRBD2,many,CASSQGLAGVKRDIQYF,TGTGCCAGCAGCCAAGGACTAGCGGGAGTAAAGAGGGACATTCAGTACTTC
TRBV20-1,TRBJ2-3,.,many,CSASPLGLKGTDTQYF,TGCAGTGCTTCACCCTTGGGGCTGAAGGGCACAGATACGCAGTATTTT
TRBV10-3,TRBJ1-3,.,many,CASLGSGNTIYF,TGTGCCTCACTTGGCTCTGGAAACACCATATATTTT
TRBV12-3/TRBV12-4,TRBJ2-2,.,.,CASSFQGATGELFF,TGTGCCAGCAGTTTTCAGGGTGCCACCGGGGAGCTGTTTTTT
TRBV19,TRBJ2-1,.,.,CASGLSGEQFF,TGTGCCAGTGGACTGTCTGGTGAGCAGTTCTTC
TRBV3-1,TRBJ2-7,.,many,CASRFEGSYEQYF,TGTGCCAGCCGGTTCGAGGGTTCCTACGAGCAGTACTTC
TRBV19,TRBJ1-2,TRBD1,many,CASSADRGQIYGYTF,TGTGCCAGTAGTGCCGACAGGGGGCAAATCTATGGCTACACCTTC
TRBV6-2/TRBV6-3,TRBJ2-7,.,many,CASSSPGLPPYEQYF,TGTGCCAGCAGTTCCCCGGGCCTGCCGCCTTACGAGCAGTACTTC
TRBV7-9,TRBJ2-1,.,.,CASSLRARADEQFF,TGTGCCAGCAGCTTAAGAGCCAGGGCCGATGAGCAGTTCTTC
TRBV25-1,TRBJ2-1,TRBD1,.,CASTPGDRGYNEQFF,TGTGCCAGCACCCCCGGGGACAGGGGTTACAATGAGCAGTTCTTC
TRBV7-9,TRBJ2-5,TRBD2,.,CASSLGTSGGLGETQYF,TGTGCCAGCAGCTTGGGGACTAGCGGGGGATTAGGAGAGACCCAGTACTTC
TRBV6-1,TRBJ1-3,.,few,CASTPGGGYGNTIYF,TGTGCCAGCACCCCCGGGGGGGGTTATGGAAACACCATATATTTT
TRBV6-2/TRBV6-3,TRBJ2-7,TRBD2,few,CASSYLAGGHYEQYF,TGTGCCAGCAGTTACCTAGCGGGAGGCCACTACGAGCAGTACTTC
TRBV19,TRBJ1-5,.,many,CASSMVRGQPQHF,TGTGCCAGTAGTATGGTTAGGGGTCAGCCCCAGCATTTT
TRBV7-2,TRBJ2-7,.,many,CASSSGPYEQYF,TGTGCCAGCAGCTCGGGACCCTACGAGCAGTACTTC
TRBV10-3,TRBJ2-7,TRBD1,.,CAISEKERGRGYEQYF,TGTGCCATCAGTGAGAAGGAGAGGGGGCGAGGCTACGAGCAGTACTTC
TRBV20-1,TRBJ1-1,.,.,CSGKEGVYTEAFF,TGCAGTGGGAAAGAAGGGGTTTACACTGAAGCTTTCTTT
TRBV6-1,TRBJ2-6,.,many,CASSAQGGRGANVLTF,TGTGCCAGCAGTGCTCAGGGCGGTCGTGGGGCCAACGTCCTGACTTTC
TRBV5-8,TRBJ2-1,.,many,CASSLGQNPSYNEQFF,TGTGCCAGCAGCTTGGGACAGAATCCTTCCTACAATGAGCAGTTCTTC
TRBV12-3/TRBV12-4,TRBJ2-7,.,.,CASSVRDSLGEQYF,TGTGCCAGCAGTGTCCGGGACTCCCTTGGCGAGCAGTACTTC
TRBV4-2,TRBJ2-1,TRBD2,.,CASSTSGGPPGEQFF,TGTGCCAGCAGCACCAGCGGGGGCCCCCCTGGGGAGCAGTTCTTC
TRBV7-2,TRBJ1-2,.,many,CASSLVPTRTNYGYTF,TGTGCCAGCAGCTTAGTCCCCACTCGCACTAACTATGGCTACACCTTC
TRBV12-3/TRBV12-4,TRBJ1-5,TRBD1,.,CASSQGGQGHQPQHF,TGTGCCAGCAGCCAGGGGGGACAGGGACATCAGCCCCAGCATTTT
TRBV7-2,TRBJ1-5,.,many,CASSLAGGVNQPQHF,TGTGCCAGCAGCTTAGCTGGGGGCGTTAACCAGCCCCAGCATTTT
TRBV12-3/TRBV12-4,TRBJ2-4,TRBD2,.,CASRRTSGGKNIQYF,TGTGCCAGCAGAAGGACTAGCGGGGGCAAAAACATTCAGTACTTC
TRBV5-1,TRBJ1-4,.,many,CASSLQGRNEKLFF,TGCGCCAGCAGCCTACAGGGTAGAAATGAAAAACTGTTTTTT
TRBV7-2,TRBJ1-6,.,few,CASSLAAGYNNSPLHF,TGTGCCAGCAGCTTAGCAGCGGGGTACAATAATTCACCCCTCCACTTT
TRBV7-8,TRBJ2-3,.,few,CASSFLRVPRADTQYF,TGTGCCAGCAGCTTCCTTCGGGTCCCCCGGGCAGATACGCAGTATTTT
TRBV11-2,TRBJ2-2,.,.,CASSFLGGYDTGELFF,TGTGCCAGCAGCTTCTTAGGGGGATACGACACCGGGGAGCTGTTTTTT
TRBV20-1,TRBJ2-7,.,many,CSALQSTYEQYF,TGCAGTGCTTTACAGAGCACCTACGAGCAGTACTTC
TRBV28,TRBJ1-4,.,few,CASSPQGTSEKLFF,TGTGCCAGCAGTCCCCAGGGGACAAGTGAAAAACTGTTTTTT
TRBV4-1,TRBJ2-3,TRBD1,many,CASSRDREYTDTQYF,TGCGCCAGCAGCCGCGACAGGGAGTACACAGATACGCAGTATTTT
TRBV14,TRBJ2-7,.,.,CASSTNRGSYEQYF,TGTGCCAGCAGTACTAACCGGGGGAGCTACGAGCAGTACTTC